One and the same sample provided the 30 T cell receptor beta chains below, sequenced in a study of blood T cell repertoires in COVID-19. Sequenced by immunoSEQ multiplex PCR; TCRdb stores in-frame clones only, minus some. Of about 250,000 clones in the sample, 86% were seen once. The specimen was peripheral blood. Every receptor here comes from a woman older than 75 with COVID-19, enrolled during active disease.

The CDR3 DNA is TGCGCCAGCACGGGTTTACAGGGCGGCGAGCAGTACTTC. This codes for CASTGLQGGEQYF. This rearrangement joins TRBV5-1 to TRBJ2-7; D is perhaps TRBD1 (6 bases). V shed 6 bases and J shed 6 bases, with 16 bases lying between them. The CDR3 is made up of 13 amino acids. Germline values: CDR1 SGHRS, CDR2 YFSETQ.

The chain employs TRBV27 and TRBJ2-1; tentative D call: TRBD1 (6 bases). This CDR3 is built from 16 residues. CDR1 is MNHEY, CDR2 SMNVEV, per germline (reference sequence). The ends were cut back, 5 bases at V and 2 bases at J, with 16 bases in the middle. This CDR3 reads CASSTEGRGTYNEQFF. The CDR3 DNA reads TGTGCCAGCAGTACAGAGGGCAGGGGAACCTACAATGAGCAGTTCTTC.

V is TRBV2 and J is TRBJ2-5; 11 positions agree with TRBD2. The CDR3 runs to 19 residues. Unmatched junction bases numbered 20, after V lost 6 bases and J lost 5 bases. Per the germline V gene, CDR1 is SNHLY and CDR2 is FYNNEI. CDR3 sequence: CASSQRPGSVAGGLETQYF. CDR3 DNA sequence: TGTGCCAGCAGCCAACGCCCTGGGTCCGTAGCGGGGGGGCTTGAGACCCAGTACTTC. Variable domain in full (rest from reference TRBV2 and TRBJ2-5): EPEVTQTPSHQVTQMGQEVILRCVPISNHLYFYWYRQILGQKVEFLVSFYNNEISEKSEIFDDQFSVERPDGSNFTLKIRSTKLEDSAMYFCASSQRPGSVAGGLETQYFGPGTRLLVL.

This clone was counted a single time. V and J are TRBV30 and TRBJ1-5; D is unresolved. The CDR3 runs 15 residues. Per the germline V gene, CDR1 is GTSNPN and CDR2 is SVGIG (reference sequence). V was cut by 5 bases and J by 3 bases, with 17 bases left in between. The CDR3: CAWAFPGGINQPQHF. The CDR3, as DNA: TGTGCCTGGGCTTTTCCAGGAGGGATCAATCAGCCCCAGCATTTT.

This sequence joins TRBV5-4 and TRBJ1-1; TRBD1 is a possible D gene (5 bases). The CDR3 length is 15 residues. V lost 3 bases and J lost 5, with 17 bases in between. Germline lookup yields CDR1 SGHNT and CDR2 YYREEE (reference sequence). The CDR3 DNA is TGTGCCAGCAGCTCGACGGTGGGGGGAGGAACTGAAGCTTTCTTT. The encoded protein is CASSSTVGGGTEAFF.

The CDR3 here is CASSYEAARLSYEQYF. The CDR3 region has the DNA TGTGCCAGCAGTTACGAGGCAGCCCGATTGAGCTACGAGCAGTACTTC. The chain employs TRBV6-2 or TRBV6-3 and TRBJ2-7, with no clear D. The V and J ends lost 2 bases and 3 bases respectively, with 17 bases between them. Germline V CDR1 and CDR2: MNHEY, SVGEGT. The CDR3 totals 16 residues.

The CDR3 spells CATSPHGGGVQDTQYF. The CDR3 nucleotides read TGTGCCACTTCCCCCCACGGGGGGGGCGTTCAAGATACGCAGTATTTT. The rearrangement joins TRBV10-3 to TRBJ2-3, with TRBD2 matching over 8 bases. This CDR3 has 16 residues. Germline CDR1 is ENHRY and CDR2 is SYGVKD. Trimming removed 10 bases from V and 5 bases from J; junction bases left unmatched: 17.

The chain joins TRBV7-2 to TRBJ2-1, with 7 bases aligning to TRBD2. The trim removed 8 bases at V and 0 bases at J, leaving 7 bases unmatched. This CDR3 region has 15 residues. Germline values: CDR1 SGHTA, CDR2 FQGNSA. The CDR3 nucleotides are TGTGCCAGCCTACCTAGCGGCAACTCCTACAATGAGCAGTTCTTC. Encoded protein: CASLPSGNSYNEQFF.

J is TRBJ1-5 and V is TRBV30, with D possibly TRBD1 on 5 matching bases. This CDR3 is built from 13 residues. V shed 5 bases and J shed 4 bases, with 12 bases lying between them. Germline V gives CDR1 GTSNPN, CDR2 SVGIG (reference sequence). CDR3 region: CAWGGGSNQPQHF. The CDR3 coding sequence is TGTGCCTGGGGGGGAGGGTCTAATCAGCCCCAGCATTTT.

This CDR3 is CASSLAGVYETQYF. The DNA for the CDR3 is TGTGCCAGCAGCTTAGCAGGTGTATATGAGACCCAGTACTTC. The chain employs TRBV11-3 and TRBJ2-5; D is unclear. Per germline, CDR1 SGHNT and CDR2 YENEEA. With 1 base removed from V and 5 bases from J, the gap between germline ends came to 11 bases. The CDR3 totals 14 residues. Based on the CDR3 plus reference TRBV11-3 and TRBJ2-5, the full variable domain is EAGVVQSPRYKIIEKKQPVAFWCNPISGHNTLYWYLQNLGQGPELLIRYENEEAVDDSQLPKDRFSAERLKGVDSTLKIQPAELGDSAVYLCASSLAGVYETQYFGPGTRLLVL.

The chain joins TRBV11-3 to TRBJ2-7, with 8 bases fitting TRBD2. The CDR3 covers 10 residues. The germline gives CDR1 SGHNT, CDR2 YENEEA. The CDR3 sequence: CARGGGEQYV. CDR3 bases: TGTGCACGGGGGGGCGGCGAGCAGTACGTC.

The chain combines TRBV19 with TRBJ1-1; D ambiguous. This CDR3 region has 12 residues. Trimming removed 4 bases from V and 3 bases from J, with 6 bases in between. Germline V gene sequence: CDR1 LNHDA, CDR2 SQIVND (reference sequence). CDR3: CASSTGYTEAFF. The CDR3 DNA reads TGTGCCAGTAGTACAGGATACACTGAAGCTTTCTTT.

The chain uses TRBV6-1 and TRBJ1-6; D might be TRBD1 (5 bases). The V gene's germline CDR1 is MNHNS and CDR2 SASEGT. The CDR3 totals 15 residues. Trimming stripped 1 base from V and 10 bases from J, with 14 bases between. The CDR3: CASSEVSQNRSPLHF. For the CDR3, the DNA is TGTGCCAGCAGTGAAGTCTCCCAGAACAGGTCACCCCTCCACTTT.

The chain recombines TRBV28 with TRBJ1-5; the D is unclear. There are 14 residues in the CDR3. CDR1 is MDHEN and CDR2 is SYDVKM in the germline V gene. The V end was cut by 7 bases, the J end by 7 bases, with 17 bases between. CDR3 bases: TGTGCCAGCACCGCGGGCGGCGGTCGACAGCCCCAGCATTTT. It translates to CASTAGGGRQPQHF.

The chain recombines TRBV4-1 with TRBJ1-6; D is ambiguous. V lost 4 bases, J lost 5 bases, and 12 bases lay in between. The germline CDR1 and CDR2 sequences are MGHRA and YSYEKL. The CDR3 has 15 amino acids. In DNA, the CDR3 is TGCGCCAGCAGCCTAACGGACTGGGATAATTCACCCCTCCACTTT. It is translated as CASSLTDWDNSPLHF.

The rearrangement joins TRBV7-2 to TRBJ2-4; the D is unclear. This CDR3 is 12 amino acids long. With 1 base removed from V and 6 bases from J, the gap between germline ends came to 4 bases. The germline gives CDR1 SGHTA, CDR2 FQGNSA. The CDR3 loop reads CASSLGANIQYF. For the CDR3, the DNA is TGTGCCAGCAGCTTAGGCGCAAACATTCAGTACTTC.

V usage is TRBV11-2 and J usage is TRBJ2-2; D is ambiguous. V lost 4 bases and J lost 6, with 12 bases in between. Germline lookup yields CDR1 SGHAT and CDR2 FQNNGV. The CDR3 covers 14 residues. The CDR3 nucleotides read TGTGCCAGCAGCTCTTTATTCCTAGCCGGGGAGCTGTTTTTT. Its translation: CASSSLFLAGELFF.

The chain employs TRBV7-2 and TRBJ1-5, with D perhaps TRBD1 (5 bases). The CDR3 is 12 residues long. The V gene lost 8 bases and the J gene lost 5 bases, with 10 bases spanning the gap. Germline V gene sequence: CDR1 SGHTA, CDR2 FQGNSA. The CDR3 nucleotides are TGTGCCAGCGAGGGAGGGGATCAGCCCCAGCATTTT. It encodes CASEGGDQPQHF.

The chain employs TRBV5-1 and TRBJ1-2; D is ambiguous. The V end was cut by 1 base, the J end by 7 bases, with 20 bases between. CDR3 length: 16 amino acids. In germline, CDR1 is SGHRS, CDR2 YFSETQ. CDR3 sequence: CASSLSGEDSYGGYTF. CDR3 in DNA: TGCGCCAGCAGCTTGTCCGGGGAGGATTCCTATGGTGGCTACACCTTC.

The chain links TRBV24-1 to TRBJ2-1; TRBD1 matches 9 bases. The CDR3 loop spans 15 amino acids. V trimming: 1 base; J trimming: 6 bases; junction bases outside the gene matches: 3. Germline values: CDR1 KGHDR, CDR2 SFDVKD. The CDR3 here is CATSDFETGGNEQFF. CDR3 sequence (DNA): TGTGCCACCAGTGATTTTGAGACAGGGGGCAATGAGCAGTTCTTC.

This chain's CDR3 is CASEPNYGYTF. CDR3 DNA: TGTGCCAGCGAGCCCAACTATGGCTACACCTTC. The rearrangement uses TRBV2 and TRBJ1-2; no reliable D call. Trimming removed 8 bases from V and 2 bases from J, with 6 bases in between. The CDR3 spans 11 residues. The germline V gene encodes CDR1 SNHLY and CDR2 FYNNEI.

This CDR3 reads CASSLRGLGETQYF. The CDR3 DNA follows: TGTGCCAGCAGCTTGCGGGGGTTAGGGGAGACCCAGTACTTC. The V gene is TRBV5-6, the J gene TRBJ2-5; D perhaps matches TRBD2 (6 bases). V lost 1 base and J lost 5, with 12 bases in between. The CDR3 length is 14 residues. Germline assignment: CDR1 SGHDT and CDR2 YYEEEE.

The V call is TRBV6-1, the J call TRBJ1-5; unclear D gene. The germline gives CDR1 MNHNS, CDR2 SASEGT. The CDR3 covers 15 residues. V dropped 3 bases and J dropped 3 bases, with 12 bases sitting between them. This CDR3 reads CASSEYRQHNQPQHF. Written as DNA, the CDR3 is TGTGCCAGCAGTGAGTACAGACAACACAATCAGCCCCAGCATTTT.

This chain links TRBV6-6 with TRBJ1-4, with TRBD1 as a possible D gene (6 bases). Trimming shortened V by 3 bases and J by 5 bases, and 10 bases separated the two germline ends. Per the germline V gene, CDR1 is MNHNY and CDR2 is SVGAGI (reference sequence). The CDR3 runs to 14 residues. CDR3 in amino acids: CASSYGQGNEKLFF. The CDR3 DNA reads TGTGCCAGCAGTTATGGGCAGGGGAATGAAAAACTGTTTTTT.

The V call is TRBV27, the J call TRBJ2-5; TRBD2 matches at 12 bases. Germline V CDR1 and CDR2: MNHEY, SMNVEV (reference sequence). J was trimmed by 4 bases and V by 6 bases; bases with no gene match: 0. This CDR3 contains 13 residues. In DNA form, the CDR3 reads TGTGCCAGCAGGGGACTAGCGGGAGAGACCCAGTACTTC. Translated, it gives CASRGLAGETQYF.

The CDR3: CASSTLGGDPEAFF. The CDR3 bases are TGTGCCAGTAGTACCCTGGGAGGAGACCCTGAAGCTTTCTTT. The chain links TRBV19 to TRBJ1-1; D is unresolved. This CDR3 comprises 14 residues. Deletions cut 4 bases from V and 6 bases from J, with 15 bases between. The germline V gene encodes CDR1 LNHDA and CDR2 SQIVND (reference sequence).

The V gene is TRBV6-6, the J gene TRBJ2-5, with no clear D. The CDR3 length is 11 residues. Trimming stripped 5 bases from V and 5 bases from J, with 6 bases between. Germline CDR1 is MNHNY and CDR2 is SVGAGI (reference sequence). The CDR3 DNA follows: TGTGCCAGCAGTCCCCAGGAGACCCAGTACTTC. This gives the protein CASSPQETQYF.

The chain recombines TRBV5-1 with TRBJ2-1; D is unclear. V gave up 2 bases and J gave up 0 bases, with 12 bases separating them. The CDR3 length is 16 residues. Germline V gene data show CDR1 as SGHRS and CDR2 as YFSETQ. CDR3 amino acids: CASSLDLVSSYNEQFF. The CDR3, as DNA: TGCGCCAGCAGCTTAGACCTAGTATCCTCCTACAATGAGCAGTTCTTC.

This chain joins TRBV5-1 and TRBJ2-5; D call uncertain. This CDR3 region has 12 residues. Trimming shortened V by 7 bases and J by 5 bases, and 12 bases separated the two germline ends. The V gene's germline CDR1 is SGHRS and CDR2 YFSETQ. CDR3 sequence reads: CASRPSQETQYF. DNA for the CDR3: TGCGCCAGCCGCCCCTCTCAGGAGACCCAGTACTTC.

The chain combines TRBV18 with TRBJ1-5; TRBD1 agrees at 7 bases. CDR1 and CDR2 from the germline V gene are KGHSH and LQKENI. Trimming at V came to 4 bases and at J to 6 bases, leaving 6 bases not matched to a gene. This CDR3 spans 14 amino acids. In nucleotides, the CDR3 is TGTGCCAGCTCACGACAGGGCGCCTCTCAGCCCCAGCATTTT. It specifies CASSRQGASQPQHF.